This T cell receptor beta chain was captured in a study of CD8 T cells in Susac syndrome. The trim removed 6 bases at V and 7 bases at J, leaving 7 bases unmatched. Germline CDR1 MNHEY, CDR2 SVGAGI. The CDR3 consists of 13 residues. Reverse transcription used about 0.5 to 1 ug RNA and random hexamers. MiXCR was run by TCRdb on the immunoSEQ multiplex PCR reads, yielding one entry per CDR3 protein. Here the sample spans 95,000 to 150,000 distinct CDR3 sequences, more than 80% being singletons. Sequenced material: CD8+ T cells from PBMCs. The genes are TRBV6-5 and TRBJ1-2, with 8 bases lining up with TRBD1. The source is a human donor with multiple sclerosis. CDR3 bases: TGTGCCAGCAGGCAGGGACAGGCGGGTGGCTACACCTTC. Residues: CASRQGQAGGYTF.